A single sample is the source of the 8 T cell receptor beta chains below, sequenced in a study of chemoradiotherapy in HPV16-positive cancers. TCRdb's copy holds only in-frame clones and misses some; the assay was immunoSEQ multiplex PCR. Here the sample spans about 2,000 clones, roughly 84% being singletons. The sequences come from tumor tissue, collected from a patient who underwent chemoradiotherapy. The receptors here all came from a human donor with HPV-associated anogenital cancer.

This clone was observed a single time. The chain recombines TRBV6-6 with TRBJ1-1; a weak D match, TRBD1 (5 bases). The ends were cut back, 6 bases at V and 1 base at J, with 9 bases in the middle. In germline, CDR1 is MNHNY, CDR2 SVGAGI (reference sequence). The CDR3 has 13 residues. CDR3 sequence (DNA): TGTGCCAGCAGCCTCCAGGGGAACACTGAAGCTTTCTTT. This encodes CASSLQGNTEAFF.

The chain carries TRBV6-4 and TRBJ2-2, with 9 positions matching TRBD1. The J segment lost 4 bases and the V segment lost 0 bases, leaving 0 bases of the junction unmatched. CDR3 length equals 15 residues. Per germline, CDR1 MRHNA and CDR2 SNTAGT. The CDR3 region has the DNA TGTGCCAGCAGTGACTCACAGGGGGCCACCGGGGAGCTGTTTTTT. Translated, it gives CASSDSQGATGELFF.

The table lists this clone with a few counts. The chain joins TRBV28 to TRBJ2-3; 11 positions agree with TRBD2. Losses at the gene ends were 5 bases for V and 3 bases for J; bases not matched to a gene: 7. CDR3 size: 16 residues. The germline gives CDR1 MDHEN, CDR2 SYDVKM. This chain's CDR3 is CASSPRLAGRTDTQYF. In DNA form, the CDR3 reads TGTGCCAGCAGTCCGAGACTAGCGGGAAGGACAGATACGCAGTATTTT.

The V gene is TRBV6-1, the J gene TRBJ1-5; the match to TRBD1 covers 9 bases. V lost 3 bases and J lost 7; bases outside the gene matches: 7. The CDR3 loop spans 15 amino acids. Germline loops: CDR1 MNHNS, CDR2 SASEGT. The DNA of the CDR3 is TGTGCCAGCAGTGACGAGGAACAGGGGGCACAGCCCCAGCATTTT. Protein product: CASSDEEQGAQPQHF.

This clone has only one observation. CDR3 in DNA: TGTGCCAGAAGCTTAGCGGGAGGGCCCACAGATACGCAGTATTTT. It is translated as CARSLAGGPTDTQYF. This chain uses TRBV7-5 with TRBJ2-3; the tabulated D call, TRBD2, remains unverified against the DNA. TRBV7-5 is a pseudogene segment. The CDR3 loop spans 15 amino acids.

V and J are TRBV6-1 and TRBJ2-4; TRBD1 is a possible D gene (5 bases). Trimming took 2 bases from V and 6 from J, leaving 14 bases between them. Germline V lookup: CDR1 MNHNS, CDR2 SASEGT. There are 15 residues in the CDR3. As DNA, the CDR3 is TGTGCCAGCAGTGAACGCCTTGGGGCTAGAAACATTCAGTACTTC. Translation gives CASSERLGARNIQYF.

The CDR3 spells CSVGQNTGELFF. The CDR3 DNA is TGCAGCGTTGGACAGAACACCGGGGAGCTGTTTTTT. The J gene is TRBJ2-2, the V gene TRBV29-1; D gene uncertain. Germline V CDR1 and CDR2: SQVTM, ANQGSEA. V dropped 4 bases and J dropped 1 base, with 4 bases sitting between them. The CDR3 consists of 12 residues.

This chain uses TRBV11-3 with TRBJ2-7; TRBD2 might be the D (6 bases). CDR1 SGHNT and CDR2 YENEEA come from the germline V gene. The CDR3 has 17 amino acids. Deletions cut 8 bases from V and 5 bases from J, with 28 bases between. This CDR3 reads CASHFDLDSRESHEQYF. The CDR3 DNA sequence: TGTGCCAGCCACTTCGACCTCGACTCTCGGGAGTCCCACGAGCAGTACTTC.